This TCR beta chain appears in the sequencing data of a study of CD8 T cells in Susac syndrome. Overall study findings and caveats: In its TCR sequencing and HLA analysis, the study acknowledged that the number of individuals was relatively small.

This clonotype has a single count. Antigen: not known. After extraction with the RNeasy kit, about 0.5 to 1 ug of the RNA was reverse transcribed using random hexamers. The method of amplification for TCR beta CDR3 was immunoSEQ multiplex PCR, covering 54 Vbeta and 13 Jbeta. TCRdb re-called the immunoSEQ multiplex PCR reads through MiXCR, storing one row per CDR3 protein. Of roughly 250,000 distinct CDR3 sequences listed, roughly 95% were seen once; the top ten hold approximately 0.1%. The study sequenced TCR beta in blood CD8+ and CD4+ T cells. This receptor was identified in a human donor with Susac syndrome. The sample taken for sequencing was CD4+ T cells from PBMCs.

The CDR3 nucleotides read TGTGCCAGCAGCCGCTCCCTAACTAGCGGTACGGAGACCCAGTACTTC. It encodes CASSRSLTSGTETQYF. The chain recombines TRBV6-1 with TRBJ2-5; TRBD2 agrees at 8 bases. The CDR3 has 16 amino acids. Germline CDR1 is MNHNS and CDR2 is SASEGT. Germline trimming cut 6 bases from V and 5 bases from J; bases unmatched to any gene: 14.